This TCR beta chain was sequenced for a study of T cells in Graves' hyperthyroidism and ophthalmopathy. From RNA transcripts, TCR beta CDR3 regions were amplified. HTBI primers drove first-round RT-PCR of the TCR CDR3. TCRdb re-derived calls from the multiplex PCR reads in MiXCR, one entry per CDR3 protein. This sample has roughly 350,000 distinct CDR3 sequences, with approximately 15% found just once. From germline, CDR1 is SEHNR and CDR2 FQNEAQ (reference sequence). V dropped 4 bases and J dropped 2; count of bases not matched to a gene: 7. The CDR3 has 17 residues. This clonotype came up many times.

This sequence originates from a woman between 40 and 50 years old with Graves' ophthalmopathy. The rearrangement links TRBV7-9 to TRBJ2-3, with TRBD2 identical over 12 bases. Sample: blood. The CDR3 here is CASSYVTSGGYTDTQYF. CDR3 DNA: TGTGCCAGCAGCTATGTGACTAGCGGGGGCTACACAGATACGCAGTATTTT.